One sample yielded the 29 T cell receptor beta chains listed below, sequenced in a study of early T cells in non-severe SARS-CoV-2 infection. TCRdb re-called the 5' RACE reads with MiXCR, one entry per CDR3 protein. The sample includes about 58,000 distinct CDR3 sequences, around an eighth seen only once; the top ten take 3.5% to 4.5%. Source material: whole blood. The receptors were sampled from an adult who was a healthcare worker with PCR-confirmed SARS-CoV-2 infection or an uninfected control (not recorded which).

This clonotype has more than one count but fewer than ten. The chain links TRBV6-5 to TRBJ2-3; D might be TRBD2 (6 bases). The CDR3 extends over 15 amino acids. Germline CDR1 and CDR2: MNHEY and SVGAGI. V lost 5 bases, J lost 0 bases, and 12 bases lay in between. This CDR3 is CASSPQRVSTDTQYF. For the CDR3, the DNA is TGTGCCAGCAGTCCCCAGCGGGTTAGCACAGATACGCAGTATTTT.

This clonotype was seen more than once but under ten times. CDR3 region: CATCYGMGAYEQYF. The CDR3 DNA is TGTGCCACATGTTACGGCATGGGTGCCTACGAGCAGTACTTC. V and J are TRBV5-4 and TRBJ2-7, with D uncertain. The CDR3 is 14 amino acids. The V end lost 9 bases, the J end lost 2 bases, and 18 bases lay between the germline ends. The V gene's germline CDR1 is SGHNT and CDR2 YYREEE (reference sequence).

This clonotype came up a few times. V is TRBV9 and J is TRBJ2-7; 9 nucleotides line up with TRBD2. The CDR3 extends over 14 amino acids. Germline assignment: CDR1 SGDLS and CDR2 YYNGEE. V trimming: 3 bases; J trimming: 2 bases; junction bases outside the gene matches: 3. CDR3 nucleotides: TGTGCCAGCAGCGCTAGCGGGACGACCTACGAGCAGTACTTC. Translating it yields CASSASGTTYEQYF.

This clonotype was seen a handful of times. Written as DNA, the CDR3 is TGTGCCAGCAGGCCCGAATCCCTGGGGCAGACCCAGTACTTC. Amino acid sequence: CASRPESLGQTQYF. This sequence joins TRBV28 and TRBJ2-5, with D possibly matching TRBD1 (5 bases). This CDR3 is built from 14 residues. Germline V gives CDR1 MDHEN, CDR2 SYDVKM. Trimming took 6 bases from V and 6 from J, leaving 17 bases between them.

This clonotype was picked up many times. This chain uses TRBV20-1 with TRBJ1-6; 8 bases line up with TRBD1. Unmatched junction bases numbered 6, after V lost 4 bases and J lost 10 bases. Germline V gene sequence: CDR1 DFQATT, CDR2 SNEGSKA (reference sequence). The CDR3 runs to 13 residues. CDR3 region: CSAIQGARSPLHF. The CDR3 DNA reads as TGCAGTGCTATTCAGGGGGCACGATCACCCCTCCACTTT.

CDR3 in DNA: TGCAGTGCTAGAGCCTTCCACGGTTCACCCCTCCACTTT. Translation gives CSARAFHGSPLHF. The chain uses TRBV20-1 and TRBJ1-6; D gene ambiguous. V lost 1 base and J lost 9, with 10 bases in between. CDR3 length: 13 amino acids. Germline assignment: CDR1 DFQATT and CDR2 SNEGSKA (reference sequence).

The rearrangement links TRBV20-1 to TRBJ2-5, with D possibly TRBD2 on 5 matching bases. V lost 2 bases and J 5 bases, leaving 15 bases between the germline ends. In germline, CDR1 is DFQATT, CDR2 SNEGSKA (reference sequence). The CDR3 loop spans 14 amino acids. The chain's CDR3 is CSARPTVRGETQYF. CDR3 sequence (DNA): TGCAGTGCTAGACCGACGGTCCGAGGGGAGACCCAGTACTTC.

In its sample, this clonotype was seen a few times. V and J are TRBV3-1 and TRBJ2-7; D might be TRBD2 (6 bases). Germline values: CDR1 LGHDT, CDR2 YNNKEL (reference sequence). The CDR3 is 17 amino acids. The germline V and J ends were trimmed by 0 bases and 2 bases, with 17 bases remaining between them. CDR3 residues: CASSQDQGSGVAYEQYF. The CDR3 DNA follows: TGTGCCAGCAGCCAAGATCAGGGTAGCGGCGTAGCCTACGAGCAGTACTTC.

This clonotype showed up many times. The chain combines TRBV19 with TRBJ1-4, with unresolved D. Germline CDR1 is LNHDA and CDR2 is SQIVND (reference sequence). There are 14 residues in the CDR3. The germline V and J ends were trimmed by 3 bases and 0 bases, with 5 bases remaining between them. The CDR3 coding sequence is TGTGCCAGTAGTATGTTCGCAACTAATGAAAAACTGTTTTTT. Translating it yields CASSMFATNEKLFF.

This clonotype was picked up a small number of times. J is TRBJ1-1 and V is TRBV12-3 or TRBV12-4; D is possibly TRBD1 (6 bases). V was pared by 4 bases and J by 5 bases, with 20 bases between. CDR3 length: 16 amino acids. The CDR3 sequence is CASSSPRDRNETEAFF. The CDR3 bases are TGTGCCAGCAGTTCCCCCAGAGACAGGAATGAGACTGAAGCTTTCTTT.

This clonotype has ten or more counts. The chain recombines TRBV6-2 or TRBV6-3 with TRBJ2-5; 12 positions match TRBD2. V lost 6 bases, J lost 2 bases, and 7 bases stayed unmatched. Germline V CDR1 and CDR2: MNHEY, SVGEGT. CDR3 size: 16 residues. The CDR3 DNA follows: TGTGCCAGCAGCCTCCCCGGACTAGCGGGACAAGAGACCCAGTACTTC. Residues: CASSLPGLAGQETQYF.

This clonotype showed up many times. The rearrangement joins TRBV6-5 to TRBJ2-7; a possible D gene is TRBD1 (6 bases). Trimming left V 5 bases short and J 2 bases short, with 16 bases between. The CDR3 extends over 15 amino acids. The germline V gene encodes CDR1 MNHEY and CDR2 SVGAGI. DNA of the CDR3: TGTGCCAGCAGTACAGCCTTTGGGGACACCTACGAGCAGTACTTC. Translation gives CASSTAFGDTYEQYF.

Note on this clonotype: Given a much more abundant clone one base away, this may be a read error. The rearrangement joins TRBV29-1 to TRBJ2-2, with TRBD2 as a possible D gene (6 bases). Germline V gene lookup returns CDR1 SQVTM and CDR2 ANQGSEA. The CDR3 is 14 residues long. The chain's CDR3 is CSAEGRLNTGGLFF. CDR3 nucleotides: TGCAGCGCGGAAGGACGTTTGAACACCGGGGGGCTGTTTTTT.

The V gene is TRBV30, the J gene TRBJ1-1; D is undetermined. The CDR3 is 11 amino acids. V lost 4 bases and J 7 bases, leaving 10 bases between the germline ends. Germline V gene lookup returns CDR1 GTSNPN and CDR2 SVGIG (reference sequence). As DNA, the CDR3 is TGTGCCTGGACCCCCCAAAGTGAAGCTTTCTTT. Protein sequence: CAWTPQSEAFF.

This clonotype appeared a single time. One base away lies a much larger clone, so this may be a sequencing read error. The chain recombines TRBV28 with TRBJ2-2; no reliable D call. The CDR3 is 15 amino acids. The germline CDR1 and CDR2 sequences are MDHEN and SYDVKM. The chain's CDR3 is CASSLEQLNTRELFF. The CDR3 DNA follows: TGTGCCAGCAGTTTAGAACAGCTGAACACCAGGGAGCTGTTTTTT. Looking up the rest from reference TRBV28 and TRBJ2-2 gives the full variable domain: DVKVTQSSRYLVKRTGEKVFLECVQDMDHENMFWYRQDPGLGLRLIYFSYDVKMKEKGDIPEGYSVSREKKERFSLILESASTNQTSMYLCASSLEQLNTRELFFGEGSRLTVL.

This clonotype was counted between two and nine times. The chain couples TRBV20-1 to TRBJ2-1, with a tentative D call TRBD2 (5 bases). Germline-derived CDR1 and CDR2 are DFQATT and SNEGSKA (reference sequence). Trimming removed 1 base at V and 5 bases at J, with 15 bases between. This CDR3 contains 15 residues. Here the CDR3 DNA reads TGCAGTGCTAGAGCCTTGGGGTGGAGGAACAATGAGCAGTTCTTC. It yields the protein CSARALGWRNNEQFF.

This clonotype was detected a few times. This chain uses TRBV6-5 with TRBJ2-5; weak D call: TRBD2 (6 bases). With 2 bases removed from V and 5 bases from J, the gap between germline ends came to 9 bases. Germline CDR1 reads MNHEY; CDR2 reads SVGAGI. The length of the CDR3 is 13 residues. The CDR3 sequence is CASSYGGEETQYF. Here the CDR3 DNA reads TGTGCCAGCAGTTACGGCGGGGAGGAGACCCAGTACTTC.

The J gene is TRBJ1-1, the V gene TRBV11-2, with 8 bases that match TRBD1. Trimming removed 1 base from V and 7 bases from J; junction bases left unmatched: 5. Germline V gene sequence: CDR1 SGHAT, CDR2 FQNNGV. The CDR3 is 14 amino acids. CDR3 DNA: TGTGCCAGCAGCTTAGGACAGGGGATGGTTGAAGCTTTCTTT. Encoded protein: CASSLGQGMVEAFF.

This clonotype was detected a few times. The J gene is TRBJ2-7, the V gene TRBV5-5, with 12 bases aligning to TRBD2. The CDR3 is 17 residues long. CDR1 and CDR2 (germline): SGHKS, YYEKEE (reference sequence). After removal of 2 bases from V and 5 bases from J, the junction contained 11 bases not matched to a gene. The CDR3 protein is CASSFRTSGIESHEQYF. The CDR3 nucleotides read TGTGCCAGCAGCTTCAGGACTAGCGGGATCGAGTCCCACGAGCAGTACTTC.

This clonotype showed up many times. The rearrangement joins TRBV7-3 to TRBJ2-1, with unresolved D. V lost 1 base and J 0 bases, leaving 13 bases between the germline ends. Germline V gives CDR1 SGHTA, CDR2 FQGTGA. The CDR3 is 17 residues long. CDR3 in DNA: TGTGCCAGCAGCTTAATAGGTTCTCCCAGCTCCTACAATGAGCAGTTCTTC. Its translation: CASSLIGSPSSYNEQFF.

J is TRBJ2-1 and V is TRBV9; tentatively, D is TRBD2 (5 bases). The V gene's germline CDR1 is SGDLS and CDR2 YYNGEE. V lost 0 bases and J 2 bases, leaving 6 bases between the germline ends. The length of the CDR3 is 14 residues. CDR3 bases: TGTGCCAGCAGCGTAGGAGGGACCTACAATGAGCAGTTCTTC. Amino acid sequence: CASSVGGTYNEQFF.

This clonotype was seen only once. The chain couples TRBV7-3 to TRBJ2-3; either TRBD1 or TRBD2 may fit D (5 bases each). CDR3 length equals 13 residues. From germline, CDR1 is SGHTA and CDR2 FQGTGA. V was clipped by 1 base and J by 6 bases, with 8 bases between them. Here the CDR3 DNA reads TGTGCCAGCAGCTTAAATGAGGGGGATACGCAGTATTTT. This sequence encodes CASSLNEGDTQYF.

The table lists this clonotype with a few counts. The genes are TRBV6-2 or TRBV6-3 and TRBJ1-5; D call uncertain. Germline V gives CDR1 MNHEY, CDR2 SVGEGT. Trimming took 5 bases from V and 2 from J, leaving 19 bases between them. The CDR3 length is 17 residues. DNA for the CDR3: TGTGCCAGCAGTCCTCGCCCCAATCCGCCGGGCAATCAGCCCCAGCATTTT. Residues: CASSPRPNPPGNQPQHF.

Only one count was recorded for this clonotype. The rearrangement joins TRBV3-1 to TRBJ2-7; TRBD2 is a possible D gene (5 bases). V was shortened by 1 base and J by 10 bases, with 17 bases between the two germline ends. CDR3 size: 14 residues. The V gene's germline CDR1 is LGHDT and CDR2 YNNKEL (reference sequence). Here the CDR3 reads CASSQGKSGTNQYF. The CDR3 coding sequence is TGTGCCAGCAGCCAAGGAAAAAGCGGAACAAACCAGTACTTC.

This clonotype has at least ten counts. The chain has TRBV19 and TRBJ2-6, with 10 bases aligning to TRBD1. V gave up 5 bases and J gave up 0 bases; unmatched junction bases: 4. CDR1 is LNHDA, CDR2 SQIVND, per germline (reference sequence). This CDR3 has 17 residues. The CDR3 region has the DNA TGTGCCAGTAGTCGGGACAGGGGACGCTCTGGGGCCAACGTCCTGACTTTC. It encodes CASSRDRGRSGANVLTF.

This clonotype was counted only a few times. Here the CDR3 reads CASSPPRVVADTQYF. CDR3 nucleotides: TGTGCCAGCAGCCCCCCCAGGGTGGTAGCAGATACGCAGTATTTT. V gene TRBV28 combines with J gene TRBJ2-3, with D perhaps TRBD1 (5 bases). Germline V gives CDR1 MDHEN, CDR2 SYDVKM. The ends were cut back, 6 bases at V and 4 bases at J, with 17 bases in the middle. The CDR3 is 15 residues long.

A few counts support this clonotype. The J gene is TRBJ1-3, the V gene TRBV29-1; D unresolved. This CDR3 has 15 amino acids. V lost 1 base and J lost 0, with 10 bases in between. From germline, CDR1 is SQVTM and CDR2 ANQGSEA. Written as DNA, the CDR3 is TGCAGCGTTGAAGCCCCGGGAAGCTCTGGAAACACCATATATTTT. Protein product: CSVEAPGSSGNTIYF. The variable domain in full, completed from reference TRBV29-1 and TRBJ1-3, reads SAVISQKPSRDICQRGTSLTIQCQVDSQVTMMFWYRQQPGQSLTLIATANQGSEATYESGFVIDKFPISRPNLTFSTLTVSNMSPEDSSIYLCSVEAPGSSGNTIYFGEGSWLTVV.

The V gene is TRBV7-9, the J gene TRBJ2-6; TRBD1 might be the D (6 bases). The CDR3 runs to 16 residues. Germline loops: CDR1 SEHNR, CDR2 FQNEAQ (reference sequence). V shed 7 bases and J shed 0 bases, with 13 bases lying between them. The DNA of the CDR3 is TGTGCCAGCACCGCGGACAGCCACTCTGGGGCCAACGTCCTGACTTTC. This gives the protein CASTADSHSGANVLTF.

In its sample, this clonotype was seen a few times. In DNA, the CDR3 is TGTGCCACCAGTGATTCTCTAGCGCCTAGCACAGATACGCAGTATTTT. Its translation: CATSDSLAPSTDTQYF. V and J are TRBV24-1 and TRBJ2-3; TRBD2 might be the D (6 bases). Looked up from germline, CDR1 is KGHDR and CDR2 is SFDVKD. Trimming pared 2 bases from V and 0 bases from J, leaving 11 bases between. The CDR3 has 16 residues.